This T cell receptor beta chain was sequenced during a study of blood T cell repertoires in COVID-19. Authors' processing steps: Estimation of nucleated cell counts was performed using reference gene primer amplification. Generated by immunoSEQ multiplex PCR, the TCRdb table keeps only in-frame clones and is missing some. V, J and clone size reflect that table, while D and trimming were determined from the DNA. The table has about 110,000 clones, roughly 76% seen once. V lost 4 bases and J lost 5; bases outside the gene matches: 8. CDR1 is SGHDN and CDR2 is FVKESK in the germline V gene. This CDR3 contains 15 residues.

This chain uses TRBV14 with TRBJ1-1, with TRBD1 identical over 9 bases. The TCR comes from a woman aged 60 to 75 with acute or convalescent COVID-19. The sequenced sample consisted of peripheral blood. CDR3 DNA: TGTGCCAGCAGCCCCGGGACAGGGTACAAGACTGAAGCTTTCTTT. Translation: CASSPGTGYKTEAFF.